In this sample, the clone carrying this TCR beta chain turned up once. Some clones are missing from TCRdb's copy, which holds only in-frame ones; the method was immunoSEQ multiplex PCR. There are a few hundred thousand clones in the sample; approximately 87% occur only once, and 2.5% to 3.5% lies in the top ten. Patients in Seattle were enrolled during active infection, then followed longitudinally. Germline V gene data show CDR1 as MNHEY and CDR2 as SVGAGI. J was trimmed by 1 base and V by 6 bases; bases with no gene match: 5. The CDR3 length is 15 residues. The record originates from a study of blood T cell repertoires in COVID-19.

The V and J genes are TRBV6-5 and TRBJ1-5; 8 nucleotides match TRBD1. This clonotype was sampled from a woman in her 30s with COVID-19, enrolled during active disease. Sequencing was performed on peripheral blood. CDR3 DNA: TGTGCCAGCAGCGACAGGGGATCGAGCAATCAGCCCCAGCATTTT. The encoded protein is CASSDRGSSNQPQHF.